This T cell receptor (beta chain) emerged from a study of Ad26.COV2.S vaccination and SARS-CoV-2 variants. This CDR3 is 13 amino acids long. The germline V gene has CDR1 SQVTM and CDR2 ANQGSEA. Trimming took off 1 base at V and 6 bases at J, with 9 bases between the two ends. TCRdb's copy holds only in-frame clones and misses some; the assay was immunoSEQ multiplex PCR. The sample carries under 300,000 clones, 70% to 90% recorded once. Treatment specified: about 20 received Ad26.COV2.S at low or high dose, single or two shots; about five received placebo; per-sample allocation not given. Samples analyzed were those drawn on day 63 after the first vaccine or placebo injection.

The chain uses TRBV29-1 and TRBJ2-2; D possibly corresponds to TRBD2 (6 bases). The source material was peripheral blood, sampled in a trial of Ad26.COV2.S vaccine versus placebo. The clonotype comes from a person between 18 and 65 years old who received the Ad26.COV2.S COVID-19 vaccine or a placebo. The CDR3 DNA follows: TGCAGCGTTGAAGGCCTAGCGCCCGGGGAGCTGTTTTTT. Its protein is CSVEGLAPGELFF.